This TCR beta chain was captured in a study of blood T cell repertoires in COVID-19. Whole-study context: Recovered participants had two consecutive negative NP/OP PCR tests, healthcare professional clearance, or symptom resolution.

Per the original data handling: Reference gene primer amplification gave estimated nucleated cell counts. TCRdb's copy holds only in-frame clones and misses some; the assay was immunoSEQ multiplex PCR. V and J calls plus clone size are reproduced from that table; the DNA served to infer D and trimming. Counted here are 150,000 to 200,000 clones, 65% to 80% occurring once; the ten biggest clones make up around 17%. This CDR3 comprises 17 residues. The V gene's germline CDR1 is SGDLS and CDR2 YYNGEE. V lost 4 bases to trimming and J lost 0 bases; unmatched junction nucleotides: 5. V gene TRBV9 combines with J gene TRBJ2-1; 12 bases fit TRBD2. The sequenced sample consisted of PBMCs or T cells enriched from blood (not recorded which). The sequence derives from a woman between 65 and 79 years old in a cohort exposed to, infected with or recovered from COVID-19 (not recorded which). DNA of the CDR3: TGTGCCAGCAGCAGCGGACTAGCGGGATCCTCCTACAATGAGCAGTTCTTC. This codes for CASSSGLAGSSYNEQFF.